One T cell receptor (beta chain) is described in this entry. Its target is not known. Produced via immunoSEQ multiplex PCR; TCRdb's table is partial and in-frame only. The sample has 150,000 or so clones, just over 90% seen once. The sample comes from a study of T cell responses to AZD1222 COVID-19 vaccine. Study conclusions and caveats: Two AZD1222 administrations were followed by greater Spike-specific TCR breadth and depth. Vaccine-associated CD4 TCRs ranged over spike, dominating at 160-218 and 743-854.

The CDR3 is 15 amino acids. The V end was cut by 4 bases, the J end by 8 bases, with 21 bases between. Germline loops: CDR1 SGHRS, CDR2 YFSETQ. The origin of this receptor is an adult who received the AZD1222 COVID-19 vaccine. The chain uses TRBV5-1 and TRBJ1-2; D might be TRBD1 (5 bases). The sequenced sample was peripheral blood, obtained 28 days after the second AZD1222 dose. This chain's CDR3 is CASSHPRSGGYGYTF. The CDR3 nucleotides are TGCGCCAGCAGCCATCCACGGTCGGGGGGTTACGGCTACACCTTC.